This record concerns one TCR beta chain sequence. Its antigen remains undetermined. Base-call qualities are not available, and no considerably larger clone is one nucleotide away. This entry is derived from a study of cytomegalovirus exposure and HLA in healthy donors (dated by TCRdb to the late 2010s). Regarding the complete study: According to a later analysis, one platform produced both the 110 or so validation repertoires and the 666 repertoires of the first cohort. Along with the roughly 610-subject first cohort, a separate validation cohort of over 90 different subjects was used. The study aimed to test whether signatures of past pathogen exposure could be identified by cataloging public T cell receptors. High-throughput TCR immunosequencing, statistical association of individual TCRs with disease status, and machine learning were combined to predict cytomegalovirus infection status. General findings and caveats noted by the study authors: It was suggested by the authors that the approach could potentially be generalized to other disease states and immunological phenotypes. Cytomegalovirus status was reported to be diagnosed by the classifier with high specificity and sensitivity in both the original and validation cohorts. Across donors, most TCR sequences were observed very rarely, whereas some public TCRs were present in many individuals. A total of about 150 TCR beta chains were listed by the study as associated with cytomegalovirus. The validation cohort had no HLA typing available for a later analysis, so co-occurrence within that cohort was assessed over all 120 or so repertoires. Subsequent analysis determined that TCRs grouped into clusters in the first cohort also showed a tendency toward co-occurrence across the roughly 130 validation repertoires, and roughly 95% of cluster scores exceeded 0. In vitro tests confirmed that a few of the cytomegalovirus-associated TCR beta chains recognize cytomegalovirus antigens.

At the junction V is shortened by 4 bases and J by 6 bases; bases outside the gene matches: 7. Reading from cysteine to phenylalanine, the CDR3 counts 14 amino acids. Here the CDR3 DNA is all that survives: 42 bases in frame from base 1. The germline V gene (reference sequence) supplies CDR1 MNHNY and CDR2 SVGAGI. Separate from the approximately 700-subject first cohort, the validation cohort of 120 subjects was the group to which the donors belonged. The library was prepared using the immunoSEQ multiplex PCR assay. The authors' analysis ran thus. A statistical classification framework was built for diagnosing cytomegalovirus status from the catalog of TCR beta chain sequences. The clones in this table, taken by TCRdb from immuneACCESS, are in-frame only. Not every clone is retained; where verified, under half of the shortfall comes from an unresolved V gene, and the cause of the rest is unknown. The V and J calls and clone size come from that table; D and trimming were worked out from the DNA. For this sample there are 250,000 or so clones; roughly 87% appear just once. In total, the top ten clones hold more than 10% of the sample.

This clonotype was sampled from a man between 18 and 29 years old in good health and CMV-seropositive. The sequencing sample was made of PBMCs. In this chain, TRBV6-6 is recombined with TRBJ1-1, with 8 central nucleotides matching TRBD1. The sequenced DNA is TGTGCCAGCAGTTCACAGGGGGTTGGTGCTGAAGCTTTCTTT. This sequence encodes CASSSQGVGAEAFF.